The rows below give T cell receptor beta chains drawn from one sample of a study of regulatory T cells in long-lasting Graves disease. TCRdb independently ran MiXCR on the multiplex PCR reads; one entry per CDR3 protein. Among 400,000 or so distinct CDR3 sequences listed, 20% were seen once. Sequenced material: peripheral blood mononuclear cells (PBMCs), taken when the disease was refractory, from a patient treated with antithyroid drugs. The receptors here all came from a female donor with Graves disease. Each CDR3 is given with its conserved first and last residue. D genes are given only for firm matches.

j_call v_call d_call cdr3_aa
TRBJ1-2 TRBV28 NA CASGRERGYTF
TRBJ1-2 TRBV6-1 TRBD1 CASSQRTGDGYTF
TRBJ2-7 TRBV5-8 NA CASSFVRNEQYF
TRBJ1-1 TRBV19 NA CASSSPGGRNTEAFF
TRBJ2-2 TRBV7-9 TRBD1 CASSLAPQGAAGELFF
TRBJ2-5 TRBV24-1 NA CATSDFRETQYF
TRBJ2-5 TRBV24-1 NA CATSEGVGGLETQYF
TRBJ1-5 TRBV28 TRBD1 CASSSRTGRQPQHF
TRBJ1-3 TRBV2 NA CASSEDPSYSGNTIYF
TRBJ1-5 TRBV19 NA CASSIDRAELNQPQHF
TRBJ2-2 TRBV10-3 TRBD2 CAISGLARKLNTGELFF
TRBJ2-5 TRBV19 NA CASNEGGGTQETQYF
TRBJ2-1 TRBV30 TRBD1 CACGTGGNNEQFF
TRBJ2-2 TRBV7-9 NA CASSQRAADANTGELFF
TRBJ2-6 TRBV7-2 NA CASSLGAGKRVLTF
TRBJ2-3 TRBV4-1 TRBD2 CASSQVAGGSDTQYF
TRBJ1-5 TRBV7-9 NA CASSLVDQPQHF
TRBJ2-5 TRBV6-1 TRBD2 CTSSPGPAGLAGETQYF
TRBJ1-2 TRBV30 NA CAWGGNYGYTF
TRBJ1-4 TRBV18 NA CASSPDLKGVGEKLFF
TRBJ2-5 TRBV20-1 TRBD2 CSAREGLAALYQETQYF
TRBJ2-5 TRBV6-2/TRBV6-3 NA CASSFVRDADGETQYF
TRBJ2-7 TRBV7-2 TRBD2 CASSPSPGTSVYEQYF
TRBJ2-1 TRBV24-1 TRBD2 CATSDISGRGYNEQFF
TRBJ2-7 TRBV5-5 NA CASSLTTTREQYF
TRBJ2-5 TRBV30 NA CAWSAMGIGETQYF
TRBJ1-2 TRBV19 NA CASSLDRNGYTF
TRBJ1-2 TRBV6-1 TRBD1 CASSRDSSNYGYTF
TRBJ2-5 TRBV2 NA CASNKGVQETQYF
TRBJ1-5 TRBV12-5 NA CASAPVGGGQPQHF
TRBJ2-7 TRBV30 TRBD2 CAWSIGTSGLEQYF
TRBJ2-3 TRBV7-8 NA CASSLGAGAGNTQYF
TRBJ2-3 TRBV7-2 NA CASSRTVTGTQYF
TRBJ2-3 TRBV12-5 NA CASGLRQGNSDTQYF
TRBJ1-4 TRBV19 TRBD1 CASRGQGFDEKLFF
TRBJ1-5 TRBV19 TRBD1 CASSTIQGASQPQHF
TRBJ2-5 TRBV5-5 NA CATRRDGPQYF
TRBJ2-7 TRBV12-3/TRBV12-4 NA CASSLGHLYEQYF
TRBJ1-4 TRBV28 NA CASSAEGSAGEKLFF
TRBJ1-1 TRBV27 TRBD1 CASSRTGTTEAFF
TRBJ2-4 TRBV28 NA CASSLGVGHLAKNIQYF
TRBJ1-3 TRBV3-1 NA CASSQIVTGNTIYF
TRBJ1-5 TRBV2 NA CASTYKERQPQHF
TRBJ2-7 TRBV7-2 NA CASSLDSLKYF
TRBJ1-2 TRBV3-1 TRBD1 CASSPGRTGVAGYTF
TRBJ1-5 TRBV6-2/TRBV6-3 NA CASTPRFANQPQHF
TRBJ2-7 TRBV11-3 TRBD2 CASSSSLAGVSEQYF
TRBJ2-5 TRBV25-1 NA CASSAEWGERRETQYF
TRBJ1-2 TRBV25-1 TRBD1 CASSERTGGSVGYTF
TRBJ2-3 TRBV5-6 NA CASSPPGADTQYF
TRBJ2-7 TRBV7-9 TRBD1 CASSSYQGATYEQYF
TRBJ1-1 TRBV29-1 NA CSVDSRQAGDTEAFF
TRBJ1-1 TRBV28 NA CASSLRAEAEAFF
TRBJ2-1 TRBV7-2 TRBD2 CASSFEGLAGGYNEQFF
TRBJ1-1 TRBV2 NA CASSGSGRYTEAFF
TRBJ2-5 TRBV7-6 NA CASSKRQAVQETQYF
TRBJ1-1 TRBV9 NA CASSVGWSGNAEAFF
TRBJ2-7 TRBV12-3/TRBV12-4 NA CASSLNSVYEQYF